This T cell receptor (beta chain) was found in a study of blood T cell repertoires in COVID-19. The data were produced by immunoSEQ multiplex PCR, yet TCRdb's version contains in-frame clones alone and is incomplete. Here the sample spans roughly 150,000 clones, 83% being singletons. The length of the CDR3 is 16 residues. The germline V gene has CDR1 SGHAT and CDR2 FQNNGV. The V and J ends lost 5 bases and 5 bases, in that order; junction bases with no gene match: 4. The specimen was peripheral blood. This TCR was recovered from a woman older than 75 with acute or convalescent COVID-19. The chain is built from TRBV11-2 and TRBJ2-2; 14 bases agree with TRBD2. In DNA form, the CDR3 reads TGTGCCAGCAGCCCGAGACTAGCGGGGGGGACCGGGGAGCTGTTTTTT. Translation gives CASSPRLAGGTGELFF.